A single sample gave rise to the 8 T cell receptor beta chains below, sequenced in a study of molecular identifiers for immune sequencing clone quantification. TCRdb itself ran the PCR reads through MiXCR, one entry per CDR3 protein. The data contain approximately 680,000 distinct CDR3 sequences, 25% of them singletons. Material for sequencing was naive CD8+ T cells from blood, with Jurkat cell RNA spiked in. Described subset: FACS-sorted CD8+CD4-CCR7+CD45RA+ naive T cells. Receptors were obtained from a human donor in good health. Some libraries in this study had Jurkat cell RNA spiked in.

Many counts were recorded for this clonotype. The chain links TRBV2 to TRBJ1-4; no reliable D call. The germline V gene encodes CDR1 SNHLY and CDR2 FYNNEI. This CDR3 region has 13 residues. V lost 0 bases and J 7 bases, leaving 6 bases between the germline ends. CDR3 in DNA: TGTGCCAGCAGTGAAGCGCTTGGTGAAAAACTGTTTTTT. This gives the protein CASSEALGEKLFF.

This clonotype was observed at least ten times. The chain is built from TRBV7-9 and TRBJ1-5; 8 bases fit TRBD1. The V segment lost 1 base and the J segment 5 bases; nucleotides outside the gene matches: 10. The CDR3 consists of 17 residues. CDR1 SEHNR and CDR2 FQNEAQ come from the germline V gene (reference sequence). CDR3: CASSLGAGRGRDQPQHF. The CDR3 region has the DNA TGTGCCAGCAGCTTAGGCGCAGGCAGGGGGCGAGATCAGCCCCAGCATTTT.

Worth noting for this clonotype: One end of the junction fails to match germline, which may point to a read error. The chain carries TRBV27 and TRBJ2-7; TRBD2 aligns across 12 bases. In germline, CDR1 is MNHEY, CDR2 SMNVEV (reference sequence). The CDR3 totals 13 residues. This chain's CDR3 is CACRPGLAGEQYF. The CDR3 region has the DNA TGTGCCTGCAGGCCTGGACTAGCGGGAGAGCAGTACTTC.

This clonotype came up many times. The V call is TRBV7-2, the J call TRBJ2-7; 8 bases are shared with TRBD1. V lost 5 bases, J lost 0 bases, and 9 bases stayed unmatched. This CDR3 is built from 16 residues. Germline V gene sequence: CDR1 SGHTA, CDR2 FQGNSA. The DNA for the CDR3 is TGTGCCAGCAGCCTAGGACAGGGAATGAGCTCCTACGAGCAGTACTTC. It codes for CASSLGQGMSSYEQYF.

The V gene is TRBV20-1, the J gene TRBJ2-7; 9 positions agree with TRBD2. CDR3 length: 15 residues. Unmatched junction bases numbered 10, after V lost 6 bases and J lost 1 base. The germline V gene encodes CDR1 DFQATT and CDR2 SNEGSKA (reference sequence). The CDR3, as DNA: TGCAGTGCCGCCCGACTAGCGGAAATATCCTACGAGCAGTACTTC. Translated, it gives CSAARLAEISYEQYF.

J is TRBJ1-2 and V is TRBV4-1; maybe TRBD1 (5 bases). CDR3 length: 16 amino acids. Trimming took off 1 base at V and 4 bases at J, with 16 bases between the two ends. Germline values: CDR1 MGHRA, CDR2 YSYEKL. The CDR3 sequence is CASSQVKTGPAYGYTF. The CDR3 nucleotides are TGCGCCAGCAGCCAAGTAAAAACAGGCCCGGCCTATGGCTACACCTTC.

This clonotype appeared a single time. One base away lies a much larger clone, so this may be a sequencing read error. This sequence joins TRBV27 and TRBJ1-5; possibly TRBD1 for D (5 bases). The V gene's germline CDR1 is MNHEY and CDR2 SMNVEV (reference sequence). The CDR3 contains 14 residues. Trimming took off 1 base at V and 9 bases at J, with 13 bases between the two ends. The CDR3 is CASSLCTGPWPQHF. The CDR3 coding sequence is TGTGCCAGCAGTTTATGCACAGGCCCGTGGCCCCAGCATTTT.

The V call is TRBV4-3, the J call TRBJ2-7; 7 bases map to TRBD1. The ends lost 3 bases at V and 2 bases at J; junction bases unmatched: 7. The germline gives CDR1 LGHNA, CDR2 YSLEER. The CDR3 covers 15 residues. In DNA form, the CDR3 reads TGCGCCAGCAGCCAGGATCAAAGGGGGCCCTACGAGCAGTACTTC. Protein product: CASSQDQRGPYEQYF.